A single sample is the source of the 31 T cell receptor beta chains below, sequenced in a study of shared clonotypes between healthy human individuals. Profiled with immunoSEQ multiplex PCR; TCRdb holds only in-frame clones, not every one. Found here are under 1 million clones, about 92% of them singletons; the top ten hold approximately 25%. The naive CD8 population came from CD45RO-negative cells selected for CCR7, without terminally differentiated effector memory CD45RA+ cells. Sequenced input: naive CD8+ T cells sorted from blood. The receptors stem from a man aged 30 to 39 in good health.

The chain's CDR3 is CASSEMGTYNEQFF. CDR3 DNA sequence: TGTGCCAGCAGTGAAATGGGTACCTACAATGAGCAGTTCTTC. V and J are TRBV25-1 and TRBJ2-1, with D unresolved. There are 14 residues in the CDR3. Germline loops: CDR1 MGHDK, CDR2 SYGVNS. Trimming removed 2 bases at V and 2 bases at J, with 7 bases between.

This clone was seen only a few times. The J gene is TRBJ2-7, the V gene TRBV11-2; D is undetermined. Germline V gene lookup returns CDR1 SGHAT and CDR2 FQNNGV. This CDR3 is 13 amino acids long. V lost 2 bases to trimming and J lost 3 bases, with 8 bases between them. CDR3: CASSLRGGYEQYF. CDR3 in DNA: TGTGCCAGCAGCTTACGTGGCGGCTACGAGCAGTACTTC.

Concerning this clone: At the DNA level, this CDR3 is encoded by other sequences in the same sample as well. The V call is TRBV9, the J call TRBJ1-5; D perhaps matches TRBD1 (5 bases). V shed 0 bases and J shed 3 bases, with 10 bases lying between them. The CDR3 has 15 amino acids. CDR1 and CDR2 from the germline V gene are SGDLS and YYNGEE. CDR3 DNA: TGTGCCAGCAGCGTAGGCGGGGGGGTCAATCAGCCCCAGCATTTT. Amino acids: CASSVGGGVNQPQHF.

This chain connects TRBV5-1 to TRBJ2-7; maybe TRBD1 (6 bases). V was clipped by 5 bases and J by 3 bases, with 12 bases between them. Germline V gene data show CDR1 as SGHRS and CDR2 as YFSETQ. CDR3 length: 13 amino acids. The CDR3: CASRPDSYYEQYF. The CDR3 nucleotides read TGCGCCAGCAGACCGGACAGTTACTACGAGCAGTACTTC.

The chain combines TRBV2 with TRBJ2-3; TRBD1 matches 12 bases. Unmatched junction bases numbered 10, after V lost 6 bases and J lost 6 bases. The CDR3 sequence is 16 residues long. Looked up from germline, CDR1 is SNHLY and CDR2 is FYNNEI. Here the CDR3 DNA reads TGTGCCAGCAGCGCCGGGACAGGGGGCGCCGCGGATACGCAGTATTTT. Protein: CASSAGTGGAADTQYF. The full variable domain, rest sourced from reference TRBV2 and TRBJ2-3, is EPEVTQTPSHQVTQMGQEVILRCVPISNHLYFYWYRQILGQKVEFLVSFYNNEISEKSEIFDDQFSVERPDGSNFTLKIRSTKLEDSAMYFCASSAGTGGAADTQYFGPGTRLTVL.

This clone showed up just a few times. This rearrangement joins TRBV13 to TRBJ2-1, with TRBD2 matching over 8 bases. CDR3 length: 14 residues. V gave up 6 bases and J gave up 1 base; unmatched junction bases: 2. CDR1 is PRHDT and CDR2 is FYEKMQ in the germline V gene (reference sequence). Here the CDR3 DNA reads TGTGCCAGCAGAACTAGCGGATCCTACAATGAGCAGTTCTTC. Translated: CASRTSGSYNEQFF.

The CDR3 protein is CASSLGASGDQETQYF. CDR3 DNA: TGTGCCAGCAGCTTAGGGGCTAGCGGGGATCAAGAGACCCAGTACTTC. The V and J genes are TRBV11-2 and TRBJ2-5; TRBD2 agrees at 9 bases. Per germline, CDR1 SGHAT and CDR2 FQNNGV. This CDR3 is built from 16 residues. Trimming cost V 1 base and J 2 bases; bases outside gene matches: 5.

V and J are TRBV27 and TRBJ2-2; D unclear. Between the trimmed V and J ends, which lost 5 bases and 2 bases, there was a span of 9 bases. Germline V gives CDR1 MNHEY, CDR2 SMNVEV (reference sequence). This CDR3 is built from 14 residues. CDR3 protein: CASSPYINTGELFF. The CDR3 bases are TGTGCCAGCAGTCCTTACATCAACACCGGGGAGCTGTTTTTT.

The V gene is TRBV9, the J gene TRBJ2-7, with TRBD2 matching over 16 bases. Germline values: CDR1 SGDLS, CDR2 YYNGEE. The CDR3 length is 16 residues. J gave up 6 bases and V 2 bases, and 5 bases lay outside the gene matches. CDR3 protein: CASSVGLAGGPSEQYF. CDR3 nucleotides: TGTGCCAGCAGCGTGGGACTAGCGGGAGGGCCCTCCGAGCAGTACTTC.

V and J are TRBV7-2 and TRBJ2-3, with 9 bases that match TRBD1. Germline-derived CDR1 and CDR2 are SGHTA and FQGNSA. CDR3 length: 15 residues. J was trimmed by 6 bases and V by 5 bases; bases with no gene match: 9. The CDR3 bases are TGTGCCAGCAGCCGCCCCGGGACAGGGAACGATACGCAGTATTTT. Its protein product is CASSRPGTGNDTQYF.

Only one count was recorded for this clone. The V and J genes are TRBV27 and TRBJ2-7; 8 nucleotides match TRBD2. Germline loops: CDR1 MNHEY, CDR2 SMNVEV (reference sequence). The CDR3 is made up of 15 amino acids. Trimming took 0 bases from V and 6 from J; bases not matched to a gene: 7. This CDR3 reads CASSLSAGEGFEQYF. The DNA for the CDR3 is TGTGCCAGCAGTTTATCAGCGGGAGAAGGTTTCGAGCAGTACTTC.

Comment on this clone: Other DNA sequences in this specimen translate into the identical CDR3. The chain is built from TRBV6-5 and TRBJ2-2; D is unresolved. The V end was cut by 2 bases, the J end by 3 bases, with 4 bases between. The CDR3 consists of 13 residues. Germline V CDR1 and CDR2: MNHEY, SVGAGI. The CDR3 nucleotides are TGTGCCAGCAGTTACCCATACACCGGGGAGCTGTTTTTT. Amino acids: CASSYPYTGELFF.

The chain recombines TRBV21-1 with TRBJ2-3; the D call in the table, TRBD2, was not verified against the DNA. TRBV21-1 is flagged as a pseudogene. The CDR3 sequence is 17 residues long. The CDR3 loop is CASSKLGGTGSTDTQYF. For the CDR3, the DNA is TGTGCCAGCAGCAAATTGGGGGGGACGGGGAGCACAGATACGCAGTATTTT.

The chain's CDR3 is CESGVGTEAFF. The CDR3, as DNA: TGTGAATCAGGAGTAGGCACTGAAGCTTTCTTT. J is TRBJ1-1 and V is TRBV27, with unresolved D. The CDR3 loop spans 11 amino acids. The germline CDR1 and CDR2 sequences are MNHEY and SMNVEV (reference sequence).

The gene calls are TRBV7-9 and TRBJ1-1; tentative D call: TRBD1 (5 bases). The length of the CDR3 is 12 residues. The ends were cut back, 7 bases at V and 6 bases at J, with 12 bases in the middle. Looked up from germline, CDR1 is SEHNR and CDR2 is FQNEAQ (reference sequence). For the CDR3, the DNA is TGTGCCAGCACCCCGGACACGGCTGAAGCTTTCTTT. Amino acids: CASTPDTAEAFF.

The J gene is TRBJ1-1, the V gene TRBV10-2; D is unclear. CDR3 length equals 11 residues. The germline CDR1 and CDR2 sequences are WSHSY and SAAADI. The ends were cut back, 8 bases at V and 6 bases at J, with 10 bases in the middle. The CDR3 sequence is CASGGYAEAFF. The CDR3 DNA sequence: TGCGCCAGCGGAGGGTACGCTGAAGCTTTCTTT.

This clone came up once. CDR3: CASSLDRGQDGYTF. DNA for the CDR3: TGCGCCAGCAGCTTGGACAGGGGGCAGGATGGCTACACCTTC. The rearrangement uses TRBV5-1 and TRBJ1-2; 9 nucleotides agree with TRBD1. The CDR3 length is 14 residues. Unmatched junction bases numbered 3, after V lost 0 bases and J lost 6 bases. The germline gives CDR1 SGHRS, CDR2 YFSETQ.

The chain recombines TRBV27 with TRBJ1-1; the D is unclear. V dropped 6 bases and J dropped 2 bases, with 7 bases sitting between them. This CDR3 contains 12 residues. Germline assignment: CDR1 MNHEY and CDR2 SMNVEV (reference sequence). The DNA of the CDR3 is TGTGCCAGCAGCTCTATTAACACTGAAGCTTTCTTT. It encodes CASSSINTEAFF.

The rearrangement links TRBV5-8 to TRBJ2-3; D not certain. The CDR3 covers 17 residues. Trimming shortened V by 2 bases and J by 1 base, and 17 bases separated the two germline ends. Germline V gene data show CDR1 as SGHTS and CDR2 as YDEGEE. The DNA of the CDR3 is TGTGCCAGCAGCTTCCTGCAGCGTTTGGATCGCACAGATACGCAGTATTTT. It encodes CASSFLQRLDRTDTQYF.

The genes are TRBV4-3 and TRBJ2-1; D is ambiguous. V gave up 0 bases and J gave up 1 base, with 7 bases separating them. Looked up from germline, CDR1 is LGHNA and CDR2 is YSLEER. The CDR3 has 15 residues. CDR3 in amino acids: CASSQDPLSYNEQFF. DNA of the CDR3: TGCGCCAGCAGCCAAGATCCTTTATCCTACAATGAGCAGTTCTTC.

This clone occurred once. V gene TRBV5-6 combines with J gene TRBJ2-2; 7 nucleotides match TRBD1. There are 15 residues in the CDR3. V shed 4 bases and J 8 bases; nucleotides not matched to a gene: 11. CDR1 SGHDT and CDR2 YYEEEE come from the germline V gene. Written as DNA, the CDR3 is TGTGCCAGCAGCCTGGTAGGGGGCTCCAAAGGGGAGCTGTTTTTT. It encodes CASSLVGGSKGELFF.

Turning to this clone: The sample has other DNA sequences that encode this CDR3 too. V usage is TRBV2 and J usage is TRBJ2-7; unclear D gene. V was cut by 6 bases and J by 4 bases, with 7 bases left in between. The CDR3 runs to 11 residues. Looked up from germline, CDR1 is SNHLY and CDR2 is FYNNEI. CDR3: CASSGSYEQYF. The DNA for the CDR3 is TGTGCCAGCAGCGGTTCATACGAGCAGTACTTC.

This rearrangement joins TRBV29-1 to TRBJ2-1, with D possibly matching TRBD2 (7 bases). Per germline, CDR1 SQVTM and CDR2 ANQGSEA. V was pared by 7 bases and J by 5 bases, with 18 bases between. The CDR3 covers 14 residues. DNA for the CDR3: TGCAGCGCCTACTTCGGGGGGCGCAACAATGAGCAGTTCTTC. Its translation: CSAYFGGRNNEQFF.

Written as DNA, the CDR3 is TGCGCCAGCAGCGATCCTACAGGGTTACCGATGAACACTGAAGCTTTCTTT. Amino acid sequence: CASSDPTGLPMNTEAFF. The chain joins TRBV10-2 to TRBJ1-1; TRBD1 is a possible D gene (6 bases). V lost 6 bases, J lost 0 bases, and 20 bases lay in between. The CDR3 consists of 17 residues. Germline V lookup: CDR1 WSHSY, CDR2 SAAADI.

The chain recombines TRBV29-1 with TRBJ2-2; tentatively, D is TRBD2 (5 bases). Germline V gene data show CDR1 as SQVTM and CDR2 as ANQGSEA. The CDR3 extends over 11 amino acids. V was cut by 6 bases and J by 5 bases, with 7 bases left in between. This CDR3 reads CSVRETGELFF. As DNA, the CDR3 is TGCAGCGTCCGGGAAACCGGGGAGCTGTTTTTT.

This chain joins TRBV19 and TRBJ1-2; D unclear. This CDR3 comprises 15 residues. Trimming took 7 bases from V and 4 from J, leaving 19 bases between them. The germline V gene encodes CDR1 LNHDA and CDR2 SQIVND (reference sequence). This CDR3 is CASTLRDKSGYGYTF. CDR3 bases: TGTGCCAGTACCCTTCGCGACAAGTCGGGCTATGGCTACACCTTC.

The chain employs TRBV28 and TRBJ1-1; maybe TRBD1 (5 bases). Germline-derived CDR1 and CDR2 are MDHEN and SYDVKM. The CDR3 contains 18 residues. V lost 2 bases and J 0 bases, leaving 19 bases between the germline ends. CDR3 nucleotides: TGTGCCAGCAGTTTAGCCCCCTCTGGGGGACCCTTGAACACTGAAGCTTTCTTT. Residues: CASSLAPSGGPLNTEAFF.

The chain has TRBV6-1 and TRBJ2-7; TRBD2 matches 7 bases. Trimming cost V 2 bases and J 6 bases; bases outside gene matches: 10. Per the germline V gene, CDR1 is MNHNS and CDR2 is SASEGT. This CDR3 contains 15 residues. The CDR3 reads CASSEREGSSIEQYF. The CDR3, as DNA: TGTGCCAGCAGTGAAAGGGAGGGGTCATCCATCGAGCAGTACTTC.

The CDR3 is CASSFAGGPSDTQYF. In nucleotides, the CDR3 is TGTGCCAGCAGTTTTGCGGGAGGACCCTCGGATACGCAGTATTTT. The V call is TRBV27, the J call TRBJ2-3, with 8 bases lining up with TRBD2. CDR3 length: 15 residues. Germline CDR1 is MNHEY and CDR2 is SMNVEV (reference sequence). Germline trimming cut 3 bases from V and 6 bases from J; bases unmatched to any gene: 8.

This clone was detected a few times. The same CDR3 arises from other DNA sequences in this sample as well. The chain combines TRBV27 with TRBJ1-2; D is unclear. With 0 bases removed from V and 3 bases from J, the gap between germline ends came to 5 bases. The CDR3 loop spans 13 amino acids. Germline CDR1 reads MNHEY; CDR2 reads SMNVEV (reference sequence). CDR3 sequence reads: CASSLSGYYGYTF. The CDR3 DNA reads TGTGCCAGCAGTTTATCCGGATACTATGGCTACACCTTC.

This sequence joins TRBV6-5 and TRBJ1-3, with D possibly TRBD1 on 5 matching bases. V was pared by 2 bases and J by 4 bases, with 12 bases between. CDR1 and CDR2 from the germline V gene are MNHEY and SVGAGI. The CDR3 has 15 residues. The CDR3 reads CASSYGGGWGNTIYF. In DNA form, the CDR3 reads TGTGCCAGCAGTTACGGGGGTGGGTGGGGAAACACCATATATTTT.